A single sample is the source of the 25 T cell receptor beta chains below, sequenced in a study of cytomegalovirus exposure and HLA in healthy donors. The PCR made use of 60 Vbeta and 13 Jbeta primers. Only in-frame clones appear in the TCRdb table, and some are missing; sequencing was by immunoSEQ multiplex PCR. Recorded for this sample: about 150,000 clones. The sample was PBMCs. Receptors originate from a woman aged 45-60 years in good health and CMV-seronegative.

This sequence joins TRBV6-5 and TRBJ1-5; TRBD1 matches 7 bases. The CDR3 loop spans 15 amino acids. J was trimmed by 4 bases and V by 4 bases; bases with no gene match: 7. Germline lookup yields CDR1 MNHEY and CDR2 SVGAGI. CDR3 protein: CASSFSGTVNQPQHF. The CDR3, as DNA: TGTGCCAGCAGTTTTTCCGGGACAGTGAATCAGCCCCAGCATTTT.

The V and J genes are TRBV6-1 and TRBJ1-1, with TRBD1 as a possible D gene (5 bases). V was shortened by 8 bases and J by 1 base, with 14 bases between the two germline ends. CDR3 size: 14 residues. Looked up from germline, CDR1 is MNHNS and CDR2 is SASEGT. CDR3 amino acids: CASVQTDRNTEAFF. In nucleotides, the CDR3 is TGTGCCAGCGTACAGACAGACAGGAACACTGAAGCTTTCTTT.

The rearrangement uses TRBV5-1 and TRBJ2-6; 7 positions match TRBD1. The CDR3 loop spans 16 amino acids. The V gene end was trimmed by 0 bases and the J gene end by 1 base; junction bases not matched to a gene: 1. From germline, CDR1 is SGHRS and CDR2 YFSETQ. CDR3 nucleotides: TGCGCCAGCAGCTTGGCGACAGGGTCTGGGGCCAACGTCCTGACTTTC. Protein sequence: CASSLATGSGANVLTF.

The rearrangement links TRBV5-1 to TRBJ2-1; 10 nucleotides align to TRBD2. CDR3 length: 15 amino acids. The V gene end was trimmed by 0 bases and the J gene end by 7 bases; junction bases not matched to a gene: 4. The V gene's germline CDR1 is SGHRS and CDR2 YFSETQ. The CDR3 DNA reads TGCGCCAGCAGCTTGGCCGGGACTAGCGCAAATGAGCAGTTCTTC. This gives the protein CASSLAGTSANEQFF.

The chain couples TRBV28 to TRBJ2-1; TRBD1 matches at 8 bases. With V trimmed by 4 bases and J by 6 bases, 5 bases remained unmatched. The CDR3 is made up of 14 amino acids. The V gene's germline CDR1 is MDHEN and CDR2 SYDVKM. The CDR3 region is CASSSQGAGNEQFF. The CDR3 coding sequence is TGTGCCAGCAGTTCCCAGGGGGCAGGCAATGAGCAGTTCTTC.

This chain links TRBV11-2 with TRBJ1-2, with D uncertain. Deletions cut 2 bases from V and 4 bases from J, with 8 bases between. Germline V CDR1 and CDR2: SGHAT, FQNNGV. The CDR3 length is 13 residues. The chain's CDR3 is CASSLFTSYGYTF. For the CDR3, the DNA is TGTGCCAGCAGCTTATTTACCAGCTATGGCTACACCTTC.

V and J are TRBV6-1 and TRBJ2-3; tentative D call: TRBD1 (6 bases). The CDR3 is made up of 16 amino acids. The V end was cut by 4 bases, the J end by 0 bases, with 14 bases between. Germline lookup yields CDR1 MNHNS and CDR2 SASEGT. The DNA for the CDR3 is TGTGCCAGCAGTGGCATACAGGGAAGTAGCACAGATACGCAGTATTTT. It translates to CASSGIQGSSTDTQYF.

CDR3 in amino acids: CASSHDRSGVEEQYF. In DNA, the CDR3 is TGCGCCAGCAGCCACGATCGCTCAGGGGTTGAGGAGCAGTACTTC. The gene calls are TRBV4-3 and TRBJ2-7; possible D gene TRBD1, 6 bases. V was cut by 3 bases and J by 7 bases, with 19 bases left in between. Germline CDR1 reads LGHNA; CDR2 reads YSLEER. This CDR3 is 15 amino acids long.

This chain connects TRBV5-6 to TRBJ1-1; 7 bases are a match to TRBD1. CDR1 is SGHDT, CDR2 YYEEEE, per germline. V lost 1 base to trimming and J lost 3 bases; unmatched junction nucleotides: 6. The CDR3 contains 15 residues. For the CDR3, the DNA is TGTGCCAGCAGCTTGAACAGGGGAAGAGACACTGAAGCTTTCTTT. Its translation is CASSLNRGRDTEAFF.

This chain joins TRBV5-4 and TRBJ1-1, with TRBD1 matching over 7 bases. The germline CDR1 and CDR2 sequences are SGHNT and YYREEE (reference sequence). The CDR3 has 15 residues. Trimming removed 4 bases from V and 7 bases from J; junction bases left unmatched: 13. CDR3 DNA: TGTGCCAGCAGCCCCCCCGGGACAGACCTATATGAAGCTTTCTTT. Translated, it gives CASSPPGTDLYEAFF.

The DNA for the CDR3 is TGTGCCAGTAGTATCCAGACAGGTTTGGGCAATGAGCAGTTCTTC. It translates to CASSIQTGLGNEQFF. The rearrangement uses TRBV19 and TRBJ2-1; D perhaps matches TRBD1 (6 bases). This CDR3 contains 15 residues. Germline V CDR1 and CDR2: LNHDA, SQIVND (reference sequence). The ends were cut back, 3 bases at V and 6 bases at J, with 15 bases in the middle.

The rearrangement links TRBV18 to TRBJ1-1, with D possibly being TRBD1 (6 bases). The CDR3 is 17 residues long. The V gene's germline CDR1 is KGHSH and CDR2 LQKENI. The germline V and J ends were trimmed by 4 bases and 1 base, with 19 bases remaining between them. CDR3 nucleotide sequence: TGTGCCAGCTCACGGGCTTATTCGGGACAAGCGAACACTGAAGCTTTCTTT. As protein: CASSRAYSGQANTEAFF.

The chain has TRBV4-1 and TRBJ1-1; TRBD1 is a possible D gene (5 bases). The CDR3 sequence is 14 residues long. Germline V lookup: CDR1 MGHRA, CDR2 YSYEKL. V dropped 4 bases and J dropped 8 bases, with 17 bases sitting between them. The CDR3 bases are TGCGCCAGCAGCCTTTGGACCGACAGACCCGAAGCTTTCTTT. As protein: CASSLWTDRPEAFF.

The V and J genes are TRBV7-2 and TRBJ2-1; the match to TRBD2 covers 7 bases. Germline values: CDR1 SGHTA, CDR2 FQGNSA. The junction had 10 bases not matched to a gene; V was cut back by 5 bases and J by 6 bases. There are 15 residues in the CDR3. The CDR3 reads CASSPRGGKGNEQFF. DNA of the CDR3: TGTGCCAGCAGCCCCCGGGGAGGGAAGGGCAATGAGCAGTTCTTC.

The chain is built from TRBV6-5 and TRBJ1-5, with 9 bases aligning to TRBD1. Germline V gives CDR1 MNHEY, CDR2 SVGAGI. The CDR3 consists of 15 residues. Trimming took 4 bases from V and 3 from J; bases not matched to a gene: 4. In nucleotides, the CDR3 is TGTGCCAGCAGTTCGACAGGGGGTTACAATCAGCCCCAGCATTTT. Translated: CASSSTGGYNQPQHF.

V and J are TRBV2 and TRBJ1-5, with TRBD1 identical over 8 bases. The CDR3 runs 15 residues. Unmatched junction bases numbered 5, after V lost 3 bases and J lost 4 bases. Germline V CDR1 and CDR2: SNHLY, FYNNEI. The CDR3 spells CASSDWDRSNQPQHF. CDR3 nucleotide sequence: TGTGCCAGCAGTGATTGGGACAGGAGTAATCAGCCCCAGCATTTT.

The rearrangement uses TRBV19 and TRBJ1-1; D gene uncertain. This CDR3 is 15 amino acids long. Trimming removed 0 bases from V and 0 bases from J, with 8 bases in between. Germline lookup yields CDR1 LNHDA and CDR2 SQIVND (reference sequence). In DNA, the CDR3 is TGTGCCAGTAGTATAGACAGGCCTATGAACACTGAAGCTTTCTTT. Its protein is CASSIDRPMNTEAFF.

CDR3 region: CASSSSTSGSHNEQFF. CDR3 coding DNA: TGTGCCAGCAGCTCCTCGACTAGCGGGAGTCACAATGAGCAGTTCTTC. The chain recombines TRBV7-6 with TRBJ2-1; 12 nucleotides align to TRBD2. The ends lost 4 bases at V and 5 bases at J; junction bases unmatched: 6. Per germline, CDR1 SGHVS and CDR2 FNYEAQ. The CDR3 length is 16 residues.

The V gene is TRBV6-1, the J gene TRBJ2-1; D ambiguous. Between the trimmed V and J ends, which lost 5 bases and 5 bases, there was a span of 7 bases. This CDR3 spans 12 amino acids. CDR1 and CDR2 from the germline V gene are MNHNS and SASEGT. This CDR3 reads CASSPSHNEQFF. DNA for the CDR3: TGTGCCAGCAGTCCGAGTCACAATGAGCAGTTCTTC.

V usage is TRBV2 and J usage is TRBJ1-6, with D unresolved. Per germline, CDR1 SNHLY and CDR2 FYNNEI. There are 13 residues in the CDR3. V was trimmed by 2 bases and J by 10 bases, leaving 9 bases between them. CDR3 bases: TGTGCCAGCAGTGAAACGGTGAGCTCACCCCTCCACTTT. The encoded protein is CASSETVSSPLHF.

The V call is TRBV5-4, the J call TRBJ2-1; D might be TRBD1 (5 bases). Trimming took 2 bases from V and 1 from J, leaving 10 bases between them. Germline values: CDR1 SGHNT, CDR2 YYREEE (reference sequence). This CDR3 comprises 15 residues. The CDR3 nucleotides are TGTGCCAGCAGCTTAACAGGAACTTCCTACAATGAGCAGTTCTTC. This gives the protein CASSLTGTSYNEQFF.

The J gene is TRBJ1-2, the V gene TRBV4-3; weak D call: TRBD1 (5 bases). V lost 5 bases and J 10 bases, leaving 11 bases between the germline ends. There are 11 residues in the CDR3. Germline V gives CDR1 LGHNA, CDR2 YSLEER. CDR3 in amino acids: CASSAGLSYTF. For the CDR3, the DNA is TGCGCCAGCAGCGCGGGGCTCTCCTACACCTTC.

The chain joins TRBV30 to TRBJ2-2, with D unclear. Between the trimmed V and J ends, which lost 2 bases and 5 bases, there was a span of 6 bases. The CDR3 runs 12 residues. Germline CDR1 GTSNPN, CDR2 SVGIG (reference sequence). Here the CDR3 DNA reads TGTGCCTGGAGTTTCGCGACCGGGGAGCTGTTTTTT. It specifies CAWSFATGELFF.

This rearrangement joins TRBV23-1 to TRBJ2-7; D gene uncertain. TRBV23-1 is filed as an ORF, its function uncertain. V was shortened by 6 bases and J by 12 bases, with 18 bases between the two germline ends. CDR3 size: 12 residues. The CDR3 coding sequence is TGCGCCAGCAGCCACGACTCCTTTAGTAGGTACTTC. This codes for CASSHDSFSRYF.

The chain couples TRBV9 to TRBJ2-1; 9 bases map to TRBD2. V dropped 0 bases and J dropped 9; count of bases not matched to a gene: 10. The CDR3 is 16 amino acids. Germline V gives CDR1 SGDLS, CDR2 YYNGEE. The chain's CDR3 is CASSVENSGSGGEQFF. The CDR3 DNA is TGTGCCAGCAGCGTAGAAAATAGCGGGAGTGGAGGTGAGCAGTTCTTC.